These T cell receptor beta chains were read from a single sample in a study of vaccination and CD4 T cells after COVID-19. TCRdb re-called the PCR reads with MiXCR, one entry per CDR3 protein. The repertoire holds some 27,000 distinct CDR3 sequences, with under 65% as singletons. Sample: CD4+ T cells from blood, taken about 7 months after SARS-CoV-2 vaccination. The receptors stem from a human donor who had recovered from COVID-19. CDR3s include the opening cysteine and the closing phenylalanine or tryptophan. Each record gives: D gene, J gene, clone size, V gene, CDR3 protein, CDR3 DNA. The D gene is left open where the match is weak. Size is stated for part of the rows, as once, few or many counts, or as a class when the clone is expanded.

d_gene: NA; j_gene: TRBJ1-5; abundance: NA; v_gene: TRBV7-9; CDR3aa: CASSLGSDQPQHF; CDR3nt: TGTGCCAGCAGCTTAGGGTCCGACCAGCCCCAGCATTTT
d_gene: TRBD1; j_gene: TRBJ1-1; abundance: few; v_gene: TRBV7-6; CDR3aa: CASSSGTGVEAFF; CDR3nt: TGTGCCAGCAGTAGCGGGACAGGGGTGGAAGCTTTCTTT
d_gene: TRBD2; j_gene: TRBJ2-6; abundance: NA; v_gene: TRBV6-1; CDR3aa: CASSPIRGVGLSGANVLTF; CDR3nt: TGTGCCAGCAGTCCCATCCGGGGGGTAGGCCTCTCTGGGGCCAACGTCCTGACTTTC
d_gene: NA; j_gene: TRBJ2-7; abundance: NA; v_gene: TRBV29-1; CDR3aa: CSVDPGGFHEQYF; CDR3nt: TGCAGCGTTGACCCCGGGGGTTTCCACGAGCAGTACTTC
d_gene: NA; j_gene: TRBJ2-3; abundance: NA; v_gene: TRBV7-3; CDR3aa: CASSLGPEGSTDTQYF; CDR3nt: TGTGCCAGCAGCCTAGGACCGGAGGGTAGCACAGATACGCAGTATTTT
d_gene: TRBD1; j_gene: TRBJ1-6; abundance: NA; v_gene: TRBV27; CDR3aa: CASSFGTGVSPLHF; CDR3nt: TGTGCCAGCAGTTTTGGGACAGGGGTTTCACCCCTCCACTTT
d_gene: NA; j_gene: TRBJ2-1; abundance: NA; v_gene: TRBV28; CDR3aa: CATRSNEQFF; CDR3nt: TGTGCCACCAGGTCGAATGAGCAGTTCTTC
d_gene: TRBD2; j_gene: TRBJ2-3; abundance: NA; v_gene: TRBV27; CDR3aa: CASSRLLAGGTTDTQYF; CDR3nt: TGTGCCAGCAGTCGCCTCCTAGCGGGAGGTACCACAGATACGCAGTATTTT
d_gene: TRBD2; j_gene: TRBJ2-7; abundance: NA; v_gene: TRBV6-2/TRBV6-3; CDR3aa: CASSYSTGTSAFF; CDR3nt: TGTGCCAGCAGTTACTCGACCGGGACTAGCGCGTTCTTC
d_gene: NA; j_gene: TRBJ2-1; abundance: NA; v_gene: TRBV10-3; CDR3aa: CAISEPSLLSYEQFF; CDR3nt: TGTGCCATCAGTGAGCCGTCCCTTCTTTCCTATGAGCAGTTCTTC
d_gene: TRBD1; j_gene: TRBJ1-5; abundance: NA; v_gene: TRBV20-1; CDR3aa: CSAKLYQTGTGVHQPQHF; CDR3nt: TGCAGTGCTAAACTCTATCAAACCGGGACAGGGGTACATCAGCCCCAGCATTTT
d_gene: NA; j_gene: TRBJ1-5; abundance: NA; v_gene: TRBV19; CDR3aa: CASSPDRAQPQHF; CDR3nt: TGTGCCAGTAGCCCCGATAGGGCTCAGCCCCAGCATTTT
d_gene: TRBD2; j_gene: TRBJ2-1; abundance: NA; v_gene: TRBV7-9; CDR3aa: CASSSGLAGSGQFF; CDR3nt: TGTGCCAGCAGCTCAGGACTAGCGGGAAGCGGGCAGTTCTTC
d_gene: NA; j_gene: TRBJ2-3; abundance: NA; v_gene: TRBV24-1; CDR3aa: CATSDLRAGTDTQYF; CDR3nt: TGTGCCACCAGTGATTTGCGGGCAGGGACCGATACGCAGTATTTT
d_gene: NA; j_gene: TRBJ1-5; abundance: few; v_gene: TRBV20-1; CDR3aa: CSARDPAGDQPQHF; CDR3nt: TGCAGTGCTAGAGATCCCGCAGGGGATCAGCCCCAGCATTTT
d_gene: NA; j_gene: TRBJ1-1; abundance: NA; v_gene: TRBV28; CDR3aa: CASSLRAAEAFF; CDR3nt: TGTGCCAGCAGTTTAAGGGCAGCTGAAGCTTTCTTT
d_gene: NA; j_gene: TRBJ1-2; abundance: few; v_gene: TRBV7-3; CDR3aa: CASSLFPGDLGYTF; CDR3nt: TGTGCCAGCAGCTTATTTCCAGGAGATCTTGGCTACACCTTC
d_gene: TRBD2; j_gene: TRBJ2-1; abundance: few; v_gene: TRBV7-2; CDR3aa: CASSVSGTSGLRAQFF; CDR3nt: TGTGCCAGCAGCGTCTCCGGGACTAGCGGGCTGAGGGCGCAGTTCTTC
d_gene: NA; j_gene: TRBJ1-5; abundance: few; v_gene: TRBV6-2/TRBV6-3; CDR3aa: CASSYSTAGQPQHF; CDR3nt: TGTGCCAGCAGTTACTCGACGGCGGGTCAGCCCCAGCATTTT
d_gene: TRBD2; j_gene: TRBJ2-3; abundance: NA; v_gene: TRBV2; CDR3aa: CASSDSGTSTDTQYF; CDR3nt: TGTGCCAGCAGTGATAGCGGGACTAGCACAGATACGCAGTATTTT
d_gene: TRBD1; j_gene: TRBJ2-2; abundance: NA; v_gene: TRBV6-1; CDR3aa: CASSETTGGSGELFF; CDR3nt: TGTGCCAGCAGCGAGACTACAGGGGGCTCCGGGGAGCTGTTTTTT
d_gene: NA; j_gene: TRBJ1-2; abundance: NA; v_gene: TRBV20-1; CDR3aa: CSAHRERGGYTF; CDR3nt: TGCAGTGCTCATCGCGAGAGAGGTGGCTACACCTTC
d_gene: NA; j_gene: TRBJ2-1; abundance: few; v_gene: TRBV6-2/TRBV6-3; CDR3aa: CASRGWGEQFF; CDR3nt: TGTGCCAGCAGGGGCTGGGGAGAGCAGTTCTTC
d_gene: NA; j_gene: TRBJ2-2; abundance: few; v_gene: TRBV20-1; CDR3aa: CSASTLPGLPNTGELFF; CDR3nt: TGCAGTGCTTCTACGCTTCCGGGACTGCCGAACACCGGGGAGCTGTTTTTT
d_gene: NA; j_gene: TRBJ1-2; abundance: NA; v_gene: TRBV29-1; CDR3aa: CSVELRLSNYGYTF; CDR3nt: TGCAGCGTTGAATTGCGCCTATCTAACTATGGCTACACCTTC
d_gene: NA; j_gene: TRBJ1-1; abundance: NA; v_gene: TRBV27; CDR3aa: CASSWANQGTEAFF; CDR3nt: TGTGCCAGCAGCTGGGCTAACCAGGGGACTGAAGCTTTCTTT
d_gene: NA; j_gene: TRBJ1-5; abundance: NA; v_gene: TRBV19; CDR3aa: CASLRGDSGQPQHF; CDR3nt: TGTGCCAGCTTAAGGGGAGATAGCGGTCAGCCCCAGCATTTT
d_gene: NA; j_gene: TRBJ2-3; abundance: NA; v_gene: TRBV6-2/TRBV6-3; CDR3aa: CASRSTDTQYF; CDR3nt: TGTGCCAGCAGGAGCACAGATACGCAGTATTTT
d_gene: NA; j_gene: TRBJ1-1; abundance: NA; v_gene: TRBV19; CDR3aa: CASSSPLGTEAFF; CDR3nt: TGTGCCAGTAGTTCCCCTCTCGGCACTGAAGCTTTCTTT
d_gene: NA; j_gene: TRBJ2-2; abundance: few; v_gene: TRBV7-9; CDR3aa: CASIETGELFF; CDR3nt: TGTGCCAGCATCGAGACCGGGGAGCTGTTTTTT
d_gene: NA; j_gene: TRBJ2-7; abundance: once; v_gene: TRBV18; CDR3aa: CASSPDTRAGYEQYF; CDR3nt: TGTGCCAGCTCACCAGATACGCGGGCTGGCTACGAGCAGTACTTC
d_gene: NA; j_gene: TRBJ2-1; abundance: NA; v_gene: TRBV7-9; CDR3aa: CASSPHLGARYNEQFF; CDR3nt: TGTGCCAGCAGCCCCCACCTTGGGGCGCGGTACAATGAGCAGTTCTTC
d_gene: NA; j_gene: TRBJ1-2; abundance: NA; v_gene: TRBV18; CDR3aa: CASSPNGASGYGYTF; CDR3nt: TGTGCCAGCTCACCGAACGGGGCATCCGGCTATGGCTACACCTTC
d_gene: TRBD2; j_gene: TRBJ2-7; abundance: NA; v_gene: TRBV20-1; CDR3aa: CSARGTKRLSYEQYF; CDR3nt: TGCAGTGCTAGGGGGACTAAGCGTCTATCCTACGAGCAGTACTTC
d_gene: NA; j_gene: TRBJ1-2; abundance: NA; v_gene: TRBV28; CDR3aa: CASSYTPNYGYTF; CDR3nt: TGTGCCAGCAGTTATACCCCAAACTATGGCTACACCTTC
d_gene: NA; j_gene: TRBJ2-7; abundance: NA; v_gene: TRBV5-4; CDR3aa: CASSLRTANLYEQYF; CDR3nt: TGTGCCAGCAGCTTGCGGACAGCGAATCTCTACGAGCAGTACTTC
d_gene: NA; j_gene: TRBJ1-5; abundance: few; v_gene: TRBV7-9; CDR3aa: CASSYRVDQPQHF; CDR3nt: TGTGCCAGCAGCTACAGGGTAGATCAGCCCCAGCATTTT
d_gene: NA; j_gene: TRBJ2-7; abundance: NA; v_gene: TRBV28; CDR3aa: CASSLFGEQYF; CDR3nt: TGTGCCAGCAGTTTATTTGGGGAGCAGTACTTC
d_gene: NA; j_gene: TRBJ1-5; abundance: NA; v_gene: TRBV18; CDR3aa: CASSPLDANNMPQHF; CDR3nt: TGTGCCAGCTCACCATTAGACGCTAATAATATGCCCCAGCATTTT
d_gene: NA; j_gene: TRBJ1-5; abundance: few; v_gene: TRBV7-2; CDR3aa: CASSLGMGRNQPQHF; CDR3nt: TGTGCCAGCAGCTTAGGAATGGGACGGAATCAGCCCCAGCATTTT
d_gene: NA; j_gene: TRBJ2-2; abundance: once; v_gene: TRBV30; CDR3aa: CAWSRTGELFF; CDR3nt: TGTGCCTGGAGTAGGACCGGGGAGCTGTTTTTT
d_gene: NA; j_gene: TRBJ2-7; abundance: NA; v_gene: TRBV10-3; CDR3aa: CAISESVVLGEQYF; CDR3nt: TGTGCCATCAGTGAGTCGGTAGTTTTAGGCGAGCAGTACTTC
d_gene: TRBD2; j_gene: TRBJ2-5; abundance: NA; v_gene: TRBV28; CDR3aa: CASSRTGTSGSLVETQYF; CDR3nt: TGTGCCAGCAGCCGTACCGGGACTAGCGGGAGTTTGGTAGAGACCCAGTACTTC